One and the same sample provided the 14 T cell receptor beta chains below, sequenced in a study of shared clonotypes between healthy human individuals. Here immunoSEQ multiplex PCR was the method, and the copy in TCRdb shows in-frame clones only, minus some. Seen here are millions of clones, about 92% observed once, and the top ten hold over 1.5%. Positively selected for CCR7, the CD45RO-negative cells used as naive CD8 cells excluded terminally differentiated effector memory CD45RA+ cells. The sample taken for sequencing was naive CD8+ T cells from PBMCs. Receptor source: a young man in good health. Some clones in this sample may be carry-over from other donors' samples.

V usage is TRBV27 and J usage is TRBJ2-7; TRBD1 matches at 10 bases. CDR1 and CDR2 (germline): MNHEY, SMNVEV (reference sequence). The ends lost 7 bases at V and 3 bases at J; junction bases unmatched: 9. The CDR3 loop spans 15 amino acids. CDR3 protein: CASNRIGTGDYEQYF. The CDR3 bases are TGTGCCAGCAATCGCATCGGGACAGGGGACTACGAGCAGTACTTC.

The V call is TRBV27, the J call TRBJ2-7; TRBD2 matches at 11 bases. CDR3 size: 15 residues. CDR1 is MNHEY, CDR2 SMNVEV, per germline (reference sequence). J gave up 4 bases and V 0 bases, and 2 bases lay outside the gene matches. The chain's CDR3 is CASSLSGTSGYEQYF. The CDR3 DNA is TGTGCCAGCAGTTTATCTGGGACTAGCGGATACGAGCAGTACTTC.

This chain joins TRBV11-2 and TRBJ2-1, with D possibly TRBD2 on 6 matching bases. Looked up from germline, CDR1 is SGHAT and CDR2 is FQNNGV. There are 15 residues in the CDR3. V dropped 3 bases and J dropped 3 bases, with 12 bases sitting between them. The CDR3 DNA follows: TGTGCCAGCAGCTTCCTGGATAGCGGCTACAATGAGCAGTTCTTC. Translated: CASSFLDSGYNEQFF.

A note on this clone: This CDR3 is also generated by other DNA sequences in the sample. This chain joins TRBV6-5 and TRBJ2-3, with 7 nucleotides matching TRBD2. Trimming took 4 bases from V and 0 from J; bases not matched to a gene: 1. The CDR3 length is 14 residues. Germline V gene lookup returns CDR1 MNHEY and CDR2 SVGAGI. Here the CDR3 DNA reads TGTGCCAGCAGTTCTAGCGGAAGCACAGATACGCAGTATTTT. Protein product: CASSSSGSTDTQYF.

J is TRBJ1-5 and V is TRBV23-1; no definite D call. TRBV23-1 is an ORF; its function is uncertain. The V gene lost 0 bases and the J gene lost 2 bases, with 23 bases spanning the gap. This CDR3 region has 20 residues. The CDR3 protein is CASSQSAGVGGGFGNQPQHF. The CDR3, as DNA: TGCGCCAGCAGTCAATCGGCAGGAGTGGGTGGTGGGTTCGGCAATCAGCCCCAGCATTTT.

Worth noting for this clone: The identical CDR3 is also encoded by other nucleotide sequences in the sample. The rearrangement links TRBV5-1 to TRBJ2-7, with D perhaps TRBD1 (5 bases). Germline CDR1 and CDR2: SGHRS and YFSETQ. V was shortened by 0 bases and J by 3 bases, with 7 bases between the two germline ends. This CDR3 is built from 13 residues. Written as DNA, the CDR3 is TGCGCCAGCAGCTTGGCAGGGATCTACGAGCAGTACTTC. Amino acids: CASSLAGIYEQYF.

The chain employs TRBV11-2 and TRBJ2-7; D gene unclear. The CDR3 has 15 amino acids. The V gene lost 0 bases and the J gene lost 2 bases, with 11 bases spanning the gap. Per germline, CDR1 SGHAT and CDR2 FQNNGV. CDR3 in amino acids: CASSLDRFPTYEQYF. The CDR3 nucleotides are TGTGCCAGCAGCTTAGATCGCTTCCCCACCTACGAGCAGTACTTC.

The rearrangement joins TRBV6-1 to TRBJ2-5, with 13 bases that match TRBD2. With V trimmed by 3 bases and J by 1 base, 2 bases remained unmatched. Germline values: CDR1 MNHNS, CDR2 SASEGT. The length of the CDR3 is 16 residues. This chain's CDR3 is CASSDRLAGGQETQYF. The CDR3 DNA sequence: TGTGCCAGCAGTGACCGACTAGCGGGAGGCCAAGAGACCCAGTACTTC.

Only one count was recorded for this clone. The chain couples TRBV27 to TRBJ2-2, with 10 bases matching TRBD2. The germline V gene encodes CDR1 MNHEY and CDR2 SMNVEV (reference sequence). The CDR3 covers 15 residues. J lost 5 bases, V lost 5 bases, and 5 bases had no gene match. The CDR3 sequence is CASSPSGRLTGELFF. The CDR3 coding sequence is TGTGCCAGCAGTCCTAGCGGGAGACTAACCGGGGAGCTGTTTTTT.

The chain employs TRBV6-4 and TRBJ2-2, with a weak D call TRBD1 (6 bases). The V end lost 3 bases, the J end lost 6 bases, and 17 bases lay between the germline ends. The CDR3 consists of 16 residues. Germline assignment: CDR1 MRHNA and CDR2 SNTAGT. The CDR3 nucleotides are TGTGCCAGCAGTGATGGTAGCACAGGGCGGTCCGGGGAGCTGTTTTTT. It specifies CASSDGSTGRSGELFF.

The rearrangement joins TRBV15 to TRBJ1-4; the match to TRBD1 covers 8 bases. The germline V gene has CDR1 LNHNV and CDR2 YYDKDF (reference sequence). The CDR3 is 15 amino acids. V lost 0 bases, J lost 7 bases, and 4 bases stayed unmatched. CDR3 nucleotides: TGTGCCACCAGCAGAGAAAGGACAGGGCCTGAAAAACTGTTTTTT. Translation: CATSRERTGPEKLFF.

The V call is TRBV9, the J call TRBJ2-3; D is undetermined. The CDR3 totals 16 residues. The V end lost 4 bases, the J end lost 1 base, and 16 bases lay between the germline ends. Looked up from germline, CDR1 is SGDLS and CDR2 is YYNGEE. CDR3 in amino acids: CASSPFLVGGTDTQYF. Written as DNA, the CDR3 is TGTGCCAGCAGCCCATTCCTGGTGGGCGGCACAGATACGCAGTATTTT.

Details on this clone: The same CDR3 arises from other DNA sequences in this sample as well. The V and J genes are TRBV27 and TRBJ2-7; D might be TRBD1 (6 bases). CDR1 and CDR2 from the germline V gene are MNHEY and SMNVEV (reference sequence). Trimming took off 3 bases at V and 3 bases at J, with 9 bases between the two ends. CDR3 size: 13 residues. This CDR3 reads CASSFGTHYEQYF. CDR3 bases: TGTGCCAGCAGTTTTGGGACACACTACGAGCAGTACTTC.

This clone was observed a handful of times. The V and J genes are TRBV6-6 and TRBJ1-1, with D perhaps TRBD1 (5 bases). Germline V gives CDR1 MNHNY, CDR2 SVGAGI (reference sequence). V lost 7 bases to trimming and J lost 1 base, with 7 bases between them. CDR3 length equals 12 residues. The CDR3 loop reads CASMGPNTEAFF. Here the CDR3 DNA reads TGTGCCAGCATGGGGCCGAACACTGAAGCTTTCTTT.